This T cell receptor (beta chain) was recorded in a study of Graves' ophthalmopathy and Graves' hyperthyroidism. Regarding the study as a whole: Most thyroid clonotypes expanded beyond 0.001 frequency were also found in blood. Prediction of ophthalmopathy progression reached about 70% sensitivity and approximately 75% specificity.

Presentation of ophthalmopathy in the donors involved moderate-to-severe activity, CAS ≥3, NOSPECS ≥4 and a duration under 3 months. Establishment of the diagnosis relied upon clinical symptoms, serum thyroxine, TRAb, thyroid ultrasound and orbital computed tomography. The sequenced template was RNA, covering the TCR beta CDR3 region. The workflow started with a first-round RT-PCR run with HTBI primers and then moved on to a second-round multiplex PCR. MiXCR, run by TCRdb on the multiplex PCR reads, gives a single entry per CDR3 protein. The table shows 150,000 to 200,000 distinct CDR3 sequences, with roughly two fifths occurring only once. Between the trimmed V and J ends, which lost 7 bases and 5 bases, there was a span of 17 bases. This CDR3 has 14 residues. This clonotype was seen repeatedly, ten times or more. Its target is not known.

The gene calls are TRBV12-3 or TRBV12-4 and TRBJ2-5, with D tentatively TRBD1 (6 bases). The specimen was peripheral blood. This sequence was found in a man between 25 and 39 years old with Graves' ophthalmopathy. Here the CDR3 reads CASTNYRVPETQYF. In nucleotides, the CDR3 is TGTGCCAGCACTAATTACAGGGTTCCGGAGACCCAGTACTTC.